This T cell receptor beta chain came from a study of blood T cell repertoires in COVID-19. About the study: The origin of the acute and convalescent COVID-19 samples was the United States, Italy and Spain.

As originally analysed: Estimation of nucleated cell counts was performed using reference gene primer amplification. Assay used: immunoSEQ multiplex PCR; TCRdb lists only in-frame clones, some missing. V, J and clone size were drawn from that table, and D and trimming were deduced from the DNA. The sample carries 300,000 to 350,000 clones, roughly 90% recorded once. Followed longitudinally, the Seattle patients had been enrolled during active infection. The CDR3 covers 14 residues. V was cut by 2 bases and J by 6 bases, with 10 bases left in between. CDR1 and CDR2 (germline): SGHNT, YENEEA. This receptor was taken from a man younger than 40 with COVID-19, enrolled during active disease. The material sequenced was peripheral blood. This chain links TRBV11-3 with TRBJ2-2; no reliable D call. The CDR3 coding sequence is TGTGCCAGCAGCTTAAATCCCCAGGCCGGGGAGCTGTTTTTT. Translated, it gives CASSLNPQAGELFF.